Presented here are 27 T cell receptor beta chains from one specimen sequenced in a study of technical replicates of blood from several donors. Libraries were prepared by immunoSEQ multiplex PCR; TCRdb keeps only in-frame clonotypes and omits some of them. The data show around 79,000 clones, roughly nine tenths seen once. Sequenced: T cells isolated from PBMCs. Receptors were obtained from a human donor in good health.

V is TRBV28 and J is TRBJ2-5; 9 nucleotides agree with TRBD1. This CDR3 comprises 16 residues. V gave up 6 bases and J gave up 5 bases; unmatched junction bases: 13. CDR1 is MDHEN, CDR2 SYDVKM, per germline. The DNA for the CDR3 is TGTGCCAGCAGCCTAGGGGCACAGGGGGCTGGGGAGACCCAGTACTTC. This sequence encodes CASSLGAQGAGETQYF.

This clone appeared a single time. This chain's CDR3 is CASSVEGQFTDTQYF. DNA of the CDR3: TGTGCCAGCAGTGTTGAGGGACAGTTCACAGATACGCAGTATTTT. The V call is TRBV2, the J call TRBJ2-3, with 7 positions matching TRBD1. Germline V gene lookup returns CDR1 SNHLY and CDR2 FYNNEI. V shed 4 bases, J shed 2 bases, and the junction held 6 bases outside the gene matches. The CDR3 has 15 amino acids.

This chain's CDR3 is CASTNGASEAFF. For the CDR3, the DNA is TGTGCCAGTACCAATGGGGCGAGTGAAGCTTTCTTT. V usage is TRBV2 and J usage is TRBJ1-1; D may be TRBD1 (5 bases). V shed 9 bases and J shed 7 bases, with 15 bases lying between them. The CDR3 runs 12 residues. Per the germline V gene, CDR1 is SNHLY and CDR2 is FYNNEI.

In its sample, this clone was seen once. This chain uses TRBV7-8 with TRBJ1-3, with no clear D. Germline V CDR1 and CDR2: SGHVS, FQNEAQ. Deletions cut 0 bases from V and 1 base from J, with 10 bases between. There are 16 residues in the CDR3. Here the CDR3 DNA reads TGTGCCAGCAGCTTAGCGCGTAAATCTTCTGGAAACACCATATATTTT. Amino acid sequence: CASSLARKSSGNTIYF.

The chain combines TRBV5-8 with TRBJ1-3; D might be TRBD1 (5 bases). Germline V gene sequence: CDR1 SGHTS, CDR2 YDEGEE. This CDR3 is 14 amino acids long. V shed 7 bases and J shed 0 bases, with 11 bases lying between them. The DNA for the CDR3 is TGTGCCAGCCTTAGGACATCCTCTGGAAACACCATATATTTT. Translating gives CASLRTSSGNTIYF.

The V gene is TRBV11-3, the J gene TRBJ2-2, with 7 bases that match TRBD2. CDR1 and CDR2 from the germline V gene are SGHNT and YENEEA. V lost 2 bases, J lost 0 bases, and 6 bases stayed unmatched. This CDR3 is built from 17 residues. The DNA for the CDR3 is TGTGCCAGCAGCTTAATGTCGGGAGGATCGAACACCGGGGAGCTGTTTTTT. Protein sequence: CASSLMSGGSNTGELFF.

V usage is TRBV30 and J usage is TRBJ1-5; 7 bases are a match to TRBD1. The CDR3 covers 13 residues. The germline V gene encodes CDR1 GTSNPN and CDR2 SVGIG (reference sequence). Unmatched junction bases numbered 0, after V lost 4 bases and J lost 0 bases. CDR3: CAWTGGSNQPQHF. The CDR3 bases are TGTGCCTGGACAGGGGGTAGCAATCAGCCCCAGCATTTT.

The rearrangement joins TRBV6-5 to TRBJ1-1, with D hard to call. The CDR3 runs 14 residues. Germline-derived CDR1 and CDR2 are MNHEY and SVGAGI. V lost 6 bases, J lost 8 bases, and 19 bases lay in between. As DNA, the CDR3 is TGTGCCAGCAGGCCTCCCGGCGGGATGAGGGAAGCTTTCTTT. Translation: CASRPPGGMREAFF.

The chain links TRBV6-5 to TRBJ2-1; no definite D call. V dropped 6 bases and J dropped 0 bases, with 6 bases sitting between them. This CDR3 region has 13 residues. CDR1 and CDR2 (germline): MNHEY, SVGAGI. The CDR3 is CASSGGSYNEQFF. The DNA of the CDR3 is TGTGCCAGCAGCGGCGGCTCCTACAATGAGCAGTTCTTC.

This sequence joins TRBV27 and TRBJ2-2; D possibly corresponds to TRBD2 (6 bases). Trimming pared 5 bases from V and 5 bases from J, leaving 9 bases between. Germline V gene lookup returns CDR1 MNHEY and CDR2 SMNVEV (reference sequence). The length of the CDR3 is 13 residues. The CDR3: CASSRGRTGELFF. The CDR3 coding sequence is TGTGCCAGCAGTCGAGGGAGGACCGGGGAGCTGTTTTTT.

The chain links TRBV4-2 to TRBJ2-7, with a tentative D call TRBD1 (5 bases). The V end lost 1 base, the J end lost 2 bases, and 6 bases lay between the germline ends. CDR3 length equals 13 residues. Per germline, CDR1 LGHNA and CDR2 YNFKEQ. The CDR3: CASSQGQPYEQYF. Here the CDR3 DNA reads TGTGCCAGCAGCCAAGGACAGCCCTACGAGCAGTACTTC.

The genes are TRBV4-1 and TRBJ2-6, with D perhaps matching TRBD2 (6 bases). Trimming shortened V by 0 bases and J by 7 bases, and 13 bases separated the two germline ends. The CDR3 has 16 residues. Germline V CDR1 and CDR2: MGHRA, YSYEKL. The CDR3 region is CASSQDAGQGANVLTF. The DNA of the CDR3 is TGCGCCAGCAGCCAAGATGCGGGGCAGGGAGCCAACGTCCTGACTTTC.

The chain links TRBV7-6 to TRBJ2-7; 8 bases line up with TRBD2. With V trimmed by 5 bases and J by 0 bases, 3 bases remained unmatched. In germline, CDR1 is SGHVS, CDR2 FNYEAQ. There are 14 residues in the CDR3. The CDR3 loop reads CASSQTSASYEQYF. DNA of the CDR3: TGTGCCAGCAGCCAGACTAGCGCCTCCTACGAGCAGTACTTC.

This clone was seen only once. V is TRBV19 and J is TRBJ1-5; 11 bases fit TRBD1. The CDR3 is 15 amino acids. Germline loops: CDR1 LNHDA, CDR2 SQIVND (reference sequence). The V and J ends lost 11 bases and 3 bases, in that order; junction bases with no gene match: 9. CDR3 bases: TGTGCCTCAATAAGCGGACAGGGGGCCAATCAGCCCCAGCATTTT. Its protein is CASISGQGANQPQHF. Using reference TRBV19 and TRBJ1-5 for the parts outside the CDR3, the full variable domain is DGGITQSPKYLFRKEGQNVTLSCEQNLNHDAMYWYRQDPGQGLRLIYYSQIVNDFQKGDIAEGYSVSREKKESFPLTVTSAQKNPTAFYLCASISGQGANQPQHFGDGTRLSIL.

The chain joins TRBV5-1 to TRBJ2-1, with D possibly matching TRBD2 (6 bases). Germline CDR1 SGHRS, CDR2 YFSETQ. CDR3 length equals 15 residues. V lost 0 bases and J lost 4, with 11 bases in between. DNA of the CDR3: TGCGCCAGCAGCTTGGAGGCGGGGTTGTACAATGAGCAGTTCTTC. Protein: CASSLEAGLYNEQFF.

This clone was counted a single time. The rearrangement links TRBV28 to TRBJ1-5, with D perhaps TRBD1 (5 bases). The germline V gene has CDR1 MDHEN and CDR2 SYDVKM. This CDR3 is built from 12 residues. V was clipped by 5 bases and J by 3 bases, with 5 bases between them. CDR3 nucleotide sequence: TGTGCCAGCAGTGGGGCCAATCAGCCCCAGCATTTT. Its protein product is CASSGANQPQHF.

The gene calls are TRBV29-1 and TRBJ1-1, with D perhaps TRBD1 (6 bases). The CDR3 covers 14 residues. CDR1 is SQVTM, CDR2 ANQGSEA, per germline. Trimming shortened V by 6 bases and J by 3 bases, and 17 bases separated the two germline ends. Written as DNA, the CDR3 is TGCAGCGTCGAGAATACAGGGTGGTACACTGAAGCTTTCTTT. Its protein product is CSVENTGWYTEAFF. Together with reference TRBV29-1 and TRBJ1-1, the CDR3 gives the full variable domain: SAVISQKPSRDICQRGTSLTIQCQVDSQVTMMFWYRQQPGQSLTLIATANQGSEATYESGFVIDKFPISRPNLTFSTLTVSNMSPEDSSIYLCSVENTGWYTEAFFGQGTRLTVV.

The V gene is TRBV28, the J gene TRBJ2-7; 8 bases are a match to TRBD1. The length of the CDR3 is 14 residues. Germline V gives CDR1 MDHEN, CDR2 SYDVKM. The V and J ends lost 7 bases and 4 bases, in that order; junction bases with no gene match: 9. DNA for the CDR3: TGTGCCAGCATACGACAGGGGCCCCTATACGAGCAGTACTTC. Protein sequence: CASIRQGPLYEQYF.

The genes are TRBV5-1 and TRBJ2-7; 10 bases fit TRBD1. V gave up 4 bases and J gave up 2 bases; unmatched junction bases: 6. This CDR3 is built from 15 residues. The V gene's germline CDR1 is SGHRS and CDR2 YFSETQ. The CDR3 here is CASSLGTGEAYEQYF. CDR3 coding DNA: TGCGCCAGCAGCCTGGGGACAGGGGAAGCCTACGAGCAGTACTTC.

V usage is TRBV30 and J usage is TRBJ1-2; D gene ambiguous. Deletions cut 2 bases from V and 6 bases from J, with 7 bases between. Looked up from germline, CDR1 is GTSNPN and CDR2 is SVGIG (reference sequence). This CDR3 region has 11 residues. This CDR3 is CAWSRRDGYTF. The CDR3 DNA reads TGTGCCTGGAGTCGGAGGGATGGCTACACCTTC.

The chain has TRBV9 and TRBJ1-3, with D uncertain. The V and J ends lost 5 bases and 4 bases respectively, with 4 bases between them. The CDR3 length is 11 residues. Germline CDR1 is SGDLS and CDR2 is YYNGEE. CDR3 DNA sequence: TGTGCCAGCAGGGCAGGAAACACCATATATTTT. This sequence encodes CASRAGNTIYF. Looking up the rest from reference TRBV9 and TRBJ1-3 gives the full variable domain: DSGVTQTPKHLITATGQRVTLRCSPRSGDLSVYWYQQSLDQGLQFLIQYYNGEERAKGNILERFSAQQFPDLHSELNLSSLELGDSALYFCASRAGNTIYFGEGSWLTVV.

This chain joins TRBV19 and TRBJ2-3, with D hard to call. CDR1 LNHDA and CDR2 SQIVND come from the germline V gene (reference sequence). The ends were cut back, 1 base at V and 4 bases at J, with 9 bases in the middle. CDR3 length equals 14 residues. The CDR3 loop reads CASSIGLSADTQYF. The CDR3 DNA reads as TGTGCCAGTAGTATAGGTCTCTCTGCAGATACGCAGTATTTT.

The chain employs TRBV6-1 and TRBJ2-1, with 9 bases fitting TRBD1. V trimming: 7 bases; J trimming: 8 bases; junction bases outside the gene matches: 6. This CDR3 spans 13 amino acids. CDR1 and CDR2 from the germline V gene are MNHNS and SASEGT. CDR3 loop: CASTADRGYEQFF. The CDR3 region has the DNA TGTGCCAGCACCGCGGACAGGGGCTATGAGCAGTTCTTC.

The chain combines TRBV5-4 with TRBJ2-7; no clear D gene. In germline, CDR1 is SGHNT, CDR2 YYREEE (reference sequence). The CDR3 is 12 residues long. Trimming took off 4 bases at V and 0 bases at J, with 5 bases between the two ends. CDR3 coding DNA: TGTGCCAGCAGCACCAGCTCCTACGAGCAGTACTTC. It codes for CASSTSSYEQYF.

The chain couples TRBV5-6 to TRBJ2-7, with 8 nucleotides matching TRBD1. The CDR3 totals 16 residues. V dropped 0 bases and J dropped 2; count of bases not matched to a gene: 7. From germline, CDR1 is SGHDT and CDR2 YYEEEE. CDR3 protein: CASSLGPRTGTYEQYF. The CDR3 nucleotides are TGTGCCAGCAGCTTGGGGCCCAGGACAGGGACCTACGAGCAGTACTTC.

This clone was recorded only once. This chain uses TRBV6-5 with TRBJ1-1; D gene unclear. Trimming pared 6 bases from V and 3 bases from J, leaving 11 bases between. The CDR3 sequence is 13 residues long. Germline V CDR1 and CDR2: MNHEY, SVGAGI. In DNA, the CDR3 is TGTGCCAGCAGCCGAGGTACCTACACTGAAGCTTTCTTT. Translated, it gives CASSRGTYTEAFF.

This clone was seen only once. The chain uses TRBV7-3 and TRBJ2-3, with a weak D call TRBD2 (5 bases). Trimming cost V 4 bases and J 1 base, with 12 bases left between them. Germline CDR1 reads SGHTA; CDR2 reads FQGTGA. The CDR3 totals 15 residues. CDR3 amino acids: CASSSPRTGTDTQYF. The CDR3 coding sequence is TGTGCCAGCAGCTCCCCCCGGACTGGCACAGATACGCAGTATTTT.